This TCR beta chain was documented in a study of blood T cell repertoires in COVID-19. Only in-frame clones appear in the TCRdb table, and some are missing; sequencing was by immunoSEQ multiplex PCR. The sample shows approximately 28,000 clones, 90% of them seen only once. CDR3 size: 15 residues. In germline, CDR1 is SGHVS, CDR2 FQNEAQ. The V end was cut by 2 bases, the J end by 3 bases, with 10 bases between. The chain links TRBV7-8 to TRBJ1-4; perhaps TRBD1 as D (6 bases). The source material was peripheral blood. This receptor was obtained from a woman in her sixties with active COVID-19. The CDR3 DNA reads TGTGCCAGCAGCTTATTTACAGGGTCTAATGAAAAACTGTTTTTT. Its protein product is CASSLFTGSNEKLFF.